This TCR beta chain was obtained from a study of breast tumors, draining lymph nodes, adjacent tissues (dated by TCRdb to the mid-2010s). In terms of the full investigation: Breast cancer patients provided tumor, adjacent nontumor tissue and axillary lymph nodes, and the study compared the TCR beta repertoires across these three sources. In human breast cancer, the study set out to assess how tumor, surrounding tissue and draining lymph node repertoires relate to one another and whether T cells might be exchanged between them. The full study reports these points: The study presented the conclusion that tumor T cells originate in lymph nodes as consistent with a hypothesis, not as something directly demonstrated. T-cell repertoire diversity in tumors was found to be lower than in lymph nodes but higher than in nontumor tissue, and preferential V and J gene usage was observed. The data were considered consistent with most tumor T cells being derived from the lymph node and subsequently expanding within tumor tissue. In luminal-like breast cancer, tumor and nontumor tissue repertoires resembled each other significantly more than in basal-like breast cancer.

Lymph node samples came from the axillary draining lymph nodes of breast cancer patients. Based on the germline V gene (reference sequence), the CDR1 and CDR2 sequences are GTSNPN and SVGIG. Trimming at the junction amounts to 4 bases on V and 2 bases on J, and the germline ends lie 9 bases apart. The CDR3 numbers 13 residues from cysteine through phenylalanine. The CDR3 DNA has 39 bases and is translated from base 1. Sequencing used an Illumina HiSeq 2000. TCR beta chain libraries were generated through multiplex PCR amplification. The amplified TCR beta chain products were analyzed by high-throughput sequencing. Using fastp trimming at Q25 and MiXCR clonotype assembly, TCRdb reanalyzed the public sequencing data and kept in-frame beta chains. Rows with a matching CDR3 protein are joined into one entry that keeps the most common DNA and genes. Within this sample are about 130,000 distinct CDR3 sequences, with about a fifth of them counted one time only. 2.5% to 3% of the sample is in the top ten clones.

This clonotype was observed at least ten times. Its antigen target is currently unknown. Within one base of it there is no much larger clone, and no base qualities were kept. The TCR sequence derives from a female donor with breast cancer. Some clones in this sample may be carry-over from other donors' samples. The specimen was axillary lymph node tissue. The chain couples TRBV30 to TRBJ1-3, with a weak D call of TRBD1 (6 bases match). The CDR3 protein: CAWNKGAGNTIYF. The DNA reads TGTGCCTGGAACAAGGGGGCTGGAAACACCATATATTTT.